This T cell receptor beta chain emerged from a study of cytomegalovirus exposure and HLA in healthy donors. J gave up 8 bases and V 6 bases, and 9 bases lay outside the gene matches. The length of the CDR3 is 13 residues. The germline V gene encodes CDR1 WNHNN and CDR2 SYGVQD (reference sequence). PCR employed 60 Vbeta and 13 Jbeta primers. Only in-frame clones appear in the TCRdb table, and some are missing; sequencing was by immunoSEQ multiplex PCR. The data show 85,000 to 100,000 clones, 70% to 80% seen once. Specimen: PBMCs. The chain joins TRBV10-1 to TRBJ1-1, with TRBD1 identical over 7 bases. The source is a male donor in good health and CMV-seropositive. Here the CDR3 reads CASSPGTAIEAFF. The CDR3 DNA follows: TGCGCCAGCAGCCCCGGGACAGCTATAGAAGCTTTCTTT.